The T cell receptor (beta chain) described here comes from a study of blood T cell repertoires in COVID-19. About the study: Italy, Spain and the United States were the sources of the convalescent and acute COVID-19 samples.

In the study's own analysis: The authors estimated nucleated cell counts from reference gene primer amplification. Clones were sequenced by immunoSEQ multiplex PCR, and TCRdb holds only the in-frame ones, with some missing. The V and J calls and clone size are taken from that table; D and trimming were inferred from the DNA. Altogether about 200,000 clones are present, 82% being singletons, with the ten largest covering 4.5% to 6.5%. Comments on this clone: The same CDR3 can be traced to other DNA sequences in this sample.

The receptor was derived from a woman aged 60-75 years with acute COVID-19. Sequencing was done on a sample of PBMCs or T cells enriched from blood (not recorded which).

For the CDR3, the DNA is TGTGCCAGCAGCTTAGGCAGAAGGAACACTGAAGCTTTCTTT. Amino acids: CASSLGRRNTEAFF. The rearrangement uses TRBV11-2 and TRBJ1-1; D gene ambiguous. The CDR3 sequence is 14 residues long. Looked up from germline, CDR1 is SGHAT and CDR2 is FQNNGV. Trimming removed 1 base from V and 1 base from J, with 7 bases in between.